The 19 T cell receptor beta chains presented below share a single source sample, sequenced in a study of blood T cells in healthy people across ages. A second PCR of roughly 7 to 11 cycles used a sample-barcoded 5' primer and a J-beta primer mix. TCRdb fed the 5' RACE reads into MiXCR, producing one record per CDR3 protein. The sample holds about a million distinct CDR3 sequences, under 40% seen once. Sequencing used blood. These receptors were taken from a man between 18 and 35 years old in good health.

This clonotype was detected a few times. The CDR3 region has the DNA TGTGCCAGCAGGAGGAGGGGGTTCGAACAGGCAACTAATGAAAAACTGTTTTTT. Protein product: CASRRRGFEQATNEKLFF. The chain employs TRBV2 and TRBJ1-4; a possible D gene is TRBD1 (6 bases). The CDR3 is made up of 18 amino acids. The V and J ends lost 6 bases and 0 bases respectively, with 20 bases between them. The germline V gene encodes CDR1 SNHLY and CDR2 FYNNEI.

This clonotype was seen repeatedly, ten times or more. V is TRBV27 and J is TRBJ1-2, with 9 bases aligning to TRBD1. This CDR3 region has 14 residues. The germline V gene has CDR1 MNHEY and CDR2 SMNVEV (reference sequence). The trim removed 4 bases at V and 4 bases at J, leaving 4 bases unmatched. The CDR3 DNA follows: TGTGCCAGCAGTTCCCAGACAGGGGGCTATGGCTACACCTTC. Translating it yields CASSSQTGGYGYTF.

The chain combines TRBV12-3 or TRBV12-4 with TRBJ1-6; D unclear. Trimming pared 6 bases from V and 12 bases from J, leaving 15 bases between. The CDR3 runs to 13 residues. CDR3 in DNA: TGTGCCAGCAGCCCCATAGACCCGCAACCCCTCCACTTT. Protein product: CASSPIDPQPLHF.

This clonotype appeared a single time. The chain is built from TRBV14 and TRBJ1-1, with a tentative D call TRBD1 (5 bases). The CDR3 is 15 amino acids. Germline lookup yields CDR1 SGHDN and CDR2 FVKESK. Trimming took off 3 bases at V and 1 base at J, with 12 bases between the two ends. The CDR3 reads CASSQGQLANTEAFF. The CDR3 DNA reads as TGTGCCAGCAGCCAGGGGCAGCTGGCGAACACTGAAGCTTTCTTT.

There are a few counts of this clonotype. J is TRBJ2-4 and V is TRBV9, with TRBD2 matching over 7 bases. J gave up 5 bases and V 3 bases, and 11 bases lay outside the gene matches. Looked up from germline, CDR1 is SGDLS and CDR2 is YYNGEE. This CDR3 has 16 amino acids. CDR3 region: CASSGGLQGGENIQYF. The CDR3 DNA reads as TGTGCCAGCAGCGGGGGACTTCAGGGAGGGGAAAACATTCAGTACTTC.

The chain is built from TRBV20-1 and TRBJ2-7; no definite D call. The CDR3 has 13 residues. Trimming cost V 3 bases and J 5 bases, with 14 bases left between them. From germline, CDR1 is DFQATT and CDR2 SNEGSKA (reference sequence). As DNA, the CDR3 is TGCAGTGCTAGCGTCCCCAGCGAGAACGAGCAGTACTTC. Translated: CSASVPSENEQYF.

V and J are TRBV7-2 and TRBJ1-1, with a weak D call TRBD1 (5 bases). Looked up from germline, CDR1 is SGHTA and CDR2 is FQGNSA. Trimming removed 3 bases from V and 5 bases from J, with 13 bases in between. CDR3 size: 14 residues. The CDR3 sequence is CASSFLGEKTEAFF. The DNA for the CDR3 is TGTGCCAGCAGCTTCCTGGGGGAGAAGACTGAAGCTTTCTTT.

This clonotype appeared a few times. The junction shows a germline mismatch at one end, possibly a read error. The rearrangement uses TRBV20-1 and TRBJ2-5, with 7 bases identical to TRBD1. CDR3 size: 15 residues. Per germline, CDR1 DFQATT and CDR2 SNEGSKA (reference sequence). CDR3 sequence reads: CSARDIRDSQETQYF. For the CDR3, the DNA is TGCAGTGCCAGAGACATCCGGGACAGTCAAGAGACCCAGTACTTC.

CDR3 bases: TGTGCCAGCAGTCAACGACTAGCGGGGGCCCTAGTGGGCGAGCAGTTCTTC. Translated, it gives CASSQRLAGALVGEQFF. This chain uses TRBV6-1 with TRBJ2-1, with 12 bases fitting TRBD2. With V trimmed by 5 bases and J by 10 bases, 15 bases remained unmatched. The germline V gene has CDR1 MNHNS and CDR2 SASEGT. The CDR3 runs to 17 residues.

This rearrangement joins TRBV6-5 to TRBJ2-1; 10 nucleotides line up with TRBD1. Germline V gene data show CDR1 as MNHEY and CDR2 as SVGAGI. The CDR3 extends over 13 amino acids. With V trimmed by 8 bases and J by 8 bases, 6 bases remained unmatched. The CDR3 bases are TGTGCCAGCTCCCGGGACAGGGGCTATGAGCAGTTCTTC. Translation: CASSRDRGYEQFF.

V gene TRBV11-2 combines with J gene TRBJ1-5, with TRBD1 as a possible D gene (5 bases). The CDR3 is made up of 15 amino acids. Germline CDR1 SGHAT, CDR2 FQNNGV. Deletions cut 0 bases from V and 2 bases from J, with 8 bases between. CDR3 in DNA: TGTGCCAGCAGCTTAGATGGCAGGGGCAATCAGCCCCAGCATTTT. Translating gives CASSLDGRGNQPQHF.

V and J are TRBV5-6 and TRBJ2-1; 7 bases map to TRBD1. The end of the DNA aligns better with TRBJ2-7, so the J call may be wrong. CDR1 and CDR2 (germline): SGHDT, YYEEEE. This CDR3 contains 16 residues. DNA for the CDR3: TGTGCCAGCAGCCTACGACAGGGTGTCTCCTACAATGAGCAGTACTTC. Translated, it gives CASSLRQGVSYNEQYF.

This clonotype has a handful of counts. The genes are TRBV20-1 and TRBJ2-5; TRBD2 matches 10 bases. Matching the DNA end better, TRBJ2-1 makes the J call doubtful. Per the germline V gene, CDR1 is DFQATT and CDR2 is SNEGSKA (reference sequence). CDR3 length equals 15 residues. Written as DNA, the CDR3 is TGCAGTGCGACCCGGACTAGCGGAAACCAAGAGACCCAGTTCTTC. Its translation is CSATRTSGNQETQFF.

This rearrangement joins TRBV6-2 or TRBV6-3 to TRBJ2-3, with 7 bases identical to TRBD2. The CDR3 runs 17 residues. Looked up from germline, CDR1 is MNHEY and CDR2 is SVGEGT. The V gene end was trimmed by 2 bases and the J gene end by 0 bases; junction bases not matched to a gene: 8. CDR3 sequence: CASSYPLAVASTDTQYF. CDR3 nucleotides: TGTGCCAGCAGTTACCCGCTAGCGGTGGCTAGCACAGATACGCAGTATTTT.

This clonotype occurred a few times. The chain is built from TRBV12-5 and TRBJ2-3; D is uncertain. The CDR3 extends over 13 amino acids. Per the germline V gene, CDR1 is LGHNT and CDR2 is FRNRAP. With 1 base removed from V and 4 bases from J, the gap between germline ends came to 6 bases. The CDR3 is CASGLEPPDTQYF. In DNA, the CDR3 is TGTGCTAGTGGTTTGGAGCCCCCAGATACGCAGTATTTT. Combining the CDR3 with reference TRBV12-5 and TRBJ2-3 gives the whole variable domain DARVTQTPRHKVTEMGQEVTMRCQPILGHNTVFWYRQTMMQGLELLAYFRNRAPLDDSGMPKDRFSAEMPDATLATLKIQPSEPRDSAVYFCASGLEPPDTQYFGPGTRLTVL.

The V call is TRBV10-3, the J call TRBJ1-2; 8 bases match TRBD1. There are 13 residues in the CDR3. Germline CDR1 ENHRY, CDR2 SYGVKD. J gave up 7 bases and V 3 bases, and 4 bases lay outside the gene matches. CDR3 loop: CAISDPTGGGYTF. Written as DNA, the CDR3 is TGTGCCATCAGTGACCCTACAGGGGGTGGCTACACCTTC.

The J gene is TRBJ2-3, the V gene TRBV19; tentative D call: TRBD1 (6 bases). Deletions cut 5 bases from V and 1 base from J, with 10 bases between. This CDR3 comprises 14 residues. Germline CDR1 reads LNHDA; CDR2 reads SQIVND (reference sequence). Here the CDR3 reads CASSGRQGTDTQYF. CDR3 DNA: TGTGCCAGTAGTGGCCGACAGGGCACAGATACGCAGTATTTT.

The table lists this clonotype with a count of one. The chain has TRBV5-1 and TRBJ2-1; TRBD2 might be the D (6 bases). V was shortened by 0 bases and J by 1 base, with 11 bases between the two germline ends. The CDR3 extends over 16 amino acids. The germline CDR1 and CDR2 sequences are SGHRS and YFSETQ. The DNA for the CDR3 is TGCGCCAGCAGCTTGGAATATGGGGGGTCCTACAATGAGCAGTTCTTC. Its protein product is CASSLEYGGSYNEQFF.

There are a few counts of this clonotype. The CDR3, as DNA: TGTGCCAGCAGCCCTATAACGGGGCGCGAGCAGTACTTC. It encodes CASSPITGREQYF. The J gene is TRBJ2-7, the V gene TRBV28; D may match TRBD1 or TRBD2 (5 bases each). Trimming took 6 bases from V and 6 from J, leaving 15 bases between them. Germline-derived CDR1 and CDR2 are MDHEN and SYDVKM. This CDR3 region has 13 residues.